This T cell receptor beta chain emerged from a study of T cell responses to AZD1222 COVID-19 vaccine. The data were produced by immunoSEQ multiplex PCR, yet TCRdb's version contains in-frame clones alone and is incomplete. The profile shows some 150,000 clones, approximately 90% of them singletons. The sequence derives from an adult in good health. This specimen consisted of peripheral blood, obtained on day 0 of AZD1222 vaccination.

CDR3 nucleotide sequence: TGCGCCAGCAGCCAAGAGACTTCCAGCAATGAGCAGTTCTTC. Its protein product is CASSQETSSNEQFF. This sequence joins TRBV4-1 and TRBJ2-1, with D hard to call. The CDR3 totals 14 residues. The germline V gene has CDR1 MGHRA and CDR2 YSYEKL. The V end lost 0 bases, the J end lost 6 bases, and 9 bases lay between the germline ends.